This record covers a single T cell receptor (beta chain). It lacks a known antigen. No base-level quality is on record; no much larger clone is a single base apart. The sample is drawn from a study of OX40 agonist ivuxolimab in advanced cancers. Regarding the research as a whole: Ivuxolimab was a fully human IgG2 agonistic monoclonal antibody targeting the costimulatory receptor OX40 (CD134). Intravenous ivuxolimab was administered to patients every 2 weeks at six dose levels: 0.01, 0.1, 0.3, 1.5, 3 and 10 mg/kg. Of the roughly 52 dose-escalation patients, hepatocellular carcinoma was present in about 20, melanoma in about 15, renal cell carcinoma in 9 and head and neck cancer in 9. In the dose-escalation cohort, 70% to 85% of patients were male, and the mean age was roughly 60 years, with a range of roughly 20 to 79. Patients were allowed to have had prior anti-PD-1, anti-PD-L1 or anti-CTLA-4 therapy, and 40% of the dose-escalation patients had been treated with checkpoint inhibitors. Three dose-escalation patients achieved partial responses, one with hepatocellular carcinoma and two with cutaneous melanoma. The purpose of peripheral TCRbeta sequencing was to test whether ivuxolimab changed TCR sequence diversity and led to clonal T-cell expansion. The paper covers the monotherapy dose-escalation part of the phase I ivuxolimab trial, which included N = 52 patients.

The trial excluded patients who had a history of autoimmune disease or were on systemic immunosuppression. Peripheral blood for TCR sequencing was collected from all dose cohorts at baseline, on cycle 4 day 1, and on cycle 7 day 1. The samples were taken from a phase I, first-in-human, multicenter, open-label dose-escalation trial of ivuxolimab. Adults with locally advanced or metastatic head and neck squamous cell, hepatocellular, melanoma or renal cell carcinoma were enrolled in the trial. CD4+ and CD8+ T cells were sorted separately from peripheral blood before TCR sequencing. Study-wide conclusions, independent of this receptor: Low levels of normalized T-cell clonal expansion were also seen in some patients who did not respond. In the 0.1-3.0 mg/kg groups, partial responders had among the lowest normalized peripheral clonal expansion, particularly in CD8+ T cells. The antigen specificity of the clonally expanded peripheral T cells was not determined. At doses from 0.1 to 3.0 mg/kg, clonal expansion was seen in both CD4+ and CD8+ blood T cells between baseline and week 6. After ivuxolimab, CD8+ T cells had more expanded clones than CD4+ T cells on average.

Genomic DNA was isolated from the sorted cells so that the TCRbeta CDR3 region could be sequenced. The immunoSEQ Assay was used to sequence the TCRbeta CDR3 regions. The table was pulled from immuneACCESS by TCRdb, which kept in-frame rearrangements only. Such tables lose some clones; where checked, under half of the loss comes from unresolved V genes, and the rest has no known cause. The sample table contains about 30,000 clones; only one count was recorded for 75% to 95% of them. Clones ranked in the top ten supply 24% of the sample. The sequenced sample was CD4+ or CD8+ T cells sorted from blood, obtained in a trial of the OX40 agonist ivuxolimab. This TCR was sampled from an adult with an advanced solid tumor such as melanoma, head and neck, liver or kidney cancer.

DNA sequence: TGTGCCAGCAAGGGGGCCAATCAGCCCCAGCATTTT. Its protein product is CASKGANQPQHF. The sequence joins TRBV25-1 to TRBJ1-5; 7 central bases correspond to TRBD1. Sequences MGHDK (CDR1) and SYGVNS (CDR2) are obtained from the germline V gene. Including the terminal cysteine and phenylalanine, the CDR3 comprises 12 residues. The only DNA kept is the CDR3, 36 bases in frame from the first base. The junction shows trimming of 7 bases on V and 3 bases on J, and the gene matches do not reach 0 bases of it.